This TCR beta chain was sequenced in a study of T cell changes during pregnancy in multiple sclerosis (dated by TCRdb to about 2019). Background for the entire study: Changes in the T cell repertoire over the course of pregnancy were examined in this study in women with multiple sclerosis.

To note about this clone: It has no known antigen specificity. No much larger clone exists at a distance of one base, and base qualities are not known.

The CDR3 spans 14 residues, from the cysteine through the phenylalanine. Only CDR3 DNA remains: 42 bases, in frame from the first base. Based on the germline V gene (reference sequence), the CDR1 and CDR2 sequences are PRHDT and FYEKMQ. Trimming removed 2 bases from V and 6 bases from J, leaving 11 bases between the germline ends. The library was obtained by the immunoSEQ multiplex PCR assay. TCRdb mirrors the immuneACCESS table, restricted to in-frame sequences. Some clones are absent from its copies; in checked studies, under half trace to an unresolved V gene, and the reason for the others is unknown. The sample table holds approximately 60,000 clones, of which 90% to 95% were seen once. The ten largest clones represent roughly 0.2% of the sample.

The chain is encoded by TRBV13 joined to TRBJ1-5; no D gene is confidently identified. This receptor was obtained from a female donor with multiple sclerosis, enrolled in a pregnancy study. This specimen consisted of CD4+ T cells from peripheral blood mononuclear cells, obtained in the second trimester of pregnancy. The CDR3 corresponds to CASSLPGLGQPQHF. The DNA reads TGTGCCAGCAGCTTACCGGGTTTGGGTCAGCCCCAGCATTTT.